These 11 T cell receptor beta chains came from one sample sequenced in a study of T cell responses to AZD1222 COVID-19 vaccine (dated by TCRdb to the early 2020s). The library was made by the immunoSEQ multiplex PCR assay. What TCRdb holds here is the immuneACCESS table cut down to in-frame rearrangements. Part of the clones is not present; checked against another copy, under half of the missing clones reflect an unresolved V gene, and the others are unexplained. Across this sample there are more than 100,000 clones, with about 88% seen only once. The top ten clonotypes cover roughly a tenth of the sample. In the paper's terms, the time point label means: baseline before first vaccination. The sequencing here drew on peripheral blood, taken on day 0 of AZD1222 vaccination. These receptors originate from an adult in good health.

This chain joins TRBV4-1 and TRBJ1-1, with a tentative D call TRBD1 (6 bases). The CDR3 is made up of 16 amino acids. The germline V and J ends were trimmed by 0 bases and 5 bases, with 16 bases remaining between them. CDR1 MGHRA and CDR2 YSYEKL come from the germline V gene. Written as DNA, the CDR3 is TGCGCCAGCAGCCAAGACGCCCCGGGGGCAGGGACTGAAGCTTTCTTT. This gives the protein CASSQDAPGAGTEAFF.

Notes on this clone: The junction departs from germline at one end; a sequencing error may be responsible. V usage is TRBV27 and J usage is TRBJ2-7; unclear D gene. Germline V gene data show CDR1 as MNHEY and CDR2 as SMNVEV (reference sequence). CDR3 size: 11 residues. The DNA of the CDR3 is TGTGCCAGCAGTATATCCTACGAGCAGTACTTC. Protein product: CASSISYEQYF.

This clone was observed a few times. The chain combines TRBV19 with TRBJ2-7; TRBD1 aligns across 8 bases. Germline CDR1 reads LNHDA; CDR2 reads SQIVND (reference sequence). CDR3 size: 13 residues. J lost 3 bases, V lost 5 bases, and 3 bases had no gene match. CDR3 in amino acids: CASSVTGDYEQYF. The CDR3 DNA follows: TGTGCCAGTAGTGTGACAGGGGACTACGAGCAGTACTTC.

This chain connects TRBV4-2 to TRBJ1-6; D not certain. V lost 0 bases and J lost 7, with 10 bases in between. The V gene's germline CDR1 is LGHNA and CDR2 YNFKEQ. This CDR3 is 15 amino acids long. CDR3 sequence (DNA): TGTGCCAGCAGCCAAGATTGGGGAGGGAATTCACCCCTCCACTTT. Its translation is CASSQDWGGNSPLHF.

A single count supports this clone. V usage is TRBV6-5 and J usage is TRBJ2-7, with 8 positions matching TRBD1. This CDR3 spans 15 amino acids. After removal of 4 bases from V and 2 bases from J, the junction contained 7 bases not matched to a gene. Germline V gene lookup returns CDR1 MNHEY and CDR2 SVGAGI. This CDR3 is CASSSPGTGTYEQYF. The CDR3 DNA follows: TGTGCCAGCAGTTCGCCCGGGACAGGAACCTACGAGCAGTACTTC.

The V gene is TRBV7-6, the J gene TRBJ1-2; possibly TRBD1 for D (6 bases). Germline CDR1 and CDR2: SGHVS and FNYEAQ. This CDR3 comprises 15 residues. Trimming took off 5 bases at V and 2 bases at J, with 15 bases between the two ends. The CDR3 here is CASSPRDNKNYGYTF. CDR3 nucleotide sequence: TGTGCCAGCAGCCCCCGGGACAACAAAAACTATGGCTACACCTTC.

This rearrangement joins TRBV11-3 to TRBJ2-3; D possibly corresponds to TRBD2 (5 bases). The V end was cut by 6 bases, the J end by 0 bases, with 7 bases between. This CDR3 has 13 residues. The germline CDR1 and CDR2 sequences are SGHNT and YENEEA. CDR3 in amino acids: CASRSGSTDTQYF. The CDR3 bases are TGTGCCAGCAGGAGCGGAAGCACAGATACGCAGTATTTT.

J is TRBJ2-2 and V is TRBV19, with 15 nucleotides matching TRBD2. V dropped 5 bases and J dropped 6; count of bases not matched to a gene: 4. CDR3 size: 16 residues. The germline V gene has CDR1 LNHDA and CDR2 SQIVND (reference sequence). DNA for the CDR3: TGTGCCAGTAGTCCCAGGACTAGCGGGAGGGCCGGGGAGCTGTTTTTT. Translating gives CASSPRTSGRAGELFF.

This chain links TRBV28 with TRBJ2-3; D is unclear. The V gene's germline CDR1 is MDHEN and CDR2 SYDVKM. The V end was cut by 0 bases, the J end by 5 bases, with 9 bases between. CDR3 length: 14 amino acids. CDR3 nucleotides: TGTGCCAGCAGTTTATGGGACCAAGGAGATACGCAGTATTTT. This translates into CASSLWDQGDTQYF.

The V gene is TRBV11-2, the J gene TRBJ1-6; 10 positions agree with TRBD1. Losses at the gene ends were 6 bases for V and 8 bases for J; bases not matched to a gene: 7. This CDR3 region has 15 residues. Germline CDR1 SGHAT, CDR2 FQNNGV. CDR3 bases: TGTGCCAGCAGTCTAGTAGGGACAGGGGATTCACCCCTCCACTTT. It encodes CASSLVGTGDSPLHF.

The chain couples TRBV19 to TRBJ1-2; TRBD1 aligns across 10 bases. The junction had 5 bases not matched to a gene; V was cut back by 10 bases and J by 3 bases. The CDR3 is 13 amino acids. In germline, CDR1 is LNHDA, CDR2 SQIVND (reference sequence). In DNA, the CDR3 is TGTGCCACGGGACAGGGGAATTACTATGGCTACACCTTC. Amino acids: CATGQGNYYGYTF.